A single sample is the source of the 21 T cell receptor beta chains below, sequenced in a study of CD8 T cells in Susac syndrome. The RNA, about 0.45 to 1 ug, was put through reverse transcription using random hexamers. Via MiXCR, TCRdb re-called the immunoSEQ multiplex PCR reads, giving one row per CDR3 protein. The top ten hold 0.1% of the sample, which has 150,000 to 200,000 distinct CDR3 sequences, over 85% seen once. Sequences were obtained from CD4+ T cells from PBMCs. The receptor set was obtained from a human donor in good health.

The chain is built from TRBV29-1 and TRBJ2-7; a possible D gene is TRBD1 (5 bases). The V and J ends lost 5 bases and 4 bases respectively, with 12 bases between them. Germline CDR1 reads SQVTM; CDR2 reads ANQGSEA. The CDR3 runs 12 residues. In DNA form, the CDR3 reads TGCAGCGTTAATGTAGGGGTTTACGAGCAGTACTTC. Translation: CSVNVGVYEQYF.

This chain uses TRBV12-3 or TRBV12-4 with TRBJ2-3; D not resolved. The length of the CDR3 is 12 residues. Trimming removed 4 bases from V and 5 bases from J, with 7 bases in between. The DNA for the CDR3 is TGTGCCAGCAGTTCCGAAGGAGATACGCAGTATTTT. Translated: CASSSEGDTQYF.

V and J are TRBV6-5 and TRBJ2-7; 9 bases fit TRBD1. The junction had 8 bases not matched to a gene; V was cut back by 2 bases and J by 3 bases. Germline CDR1 is MNHEY and CDR2 is SVGAGI. The CDR3 has 16 residues. The DNA of the CDR3 is TGTGCCAGCAGTTACATGGGACAGGGAGGGCACTACGAGCAGTACTTC. Encoded protein: CASSYMGQGGHYEQYF.

V gene TRBV27 combines with J gene TRBJ2-1; 8 bases align to TRBD2. V lost 5 bases and J lost 7; bases outside the gene matches: 10. Germline-derived CDR1 and CDR2 are MNHEY and SMNVEV (reference sequence). The CDR3 runs 15 residues. CDR3 protein: CASSLLSGSLNEQFF. CDR3 in DNA: TGTGCCAGCAGTCTCTTGAGCGGGAGCCTAAATGAGCAGTTCTTC.

CDR3 protein: CASSFNGGGYTEAFF. The CDR3 nucleotides read TGTGCCAGCAGTTTTAACGGAGGGGGGTACACTGAAGCTTTCTTT. The chain combines TRBV27 with TRBJ1-1; maybe TRBD1 (6 bases). V was cut by 3 bases and J by 3 bases, with 14 bases left in between. The CDR3 is 15 residues long. Germline assignment: CDR1 MNHEY and CDR2 SMNVEV (reference sequence).

The chain carries TRBV28 and TRBJ2-7; 7 bases are shared with TRBD1. The ends lost 0 bases at V and 6 bases at J; junction bases unmatched: 5. The CDR3 length is 14 residues. The germline V gene encodes CDR1 MDHEN and CDR2 SYDVKM. The CDR3 loop reads CASSLWGRQGEQYF. The CDR3 nucleotides are TGTGCCAGCAGTTTATGGGGTCGACAGGGCGAGCAGTACTTC.

The chain employs TRBV7-8 and TRBJ1-2; maybe TRBD1 (6 bases). Germline V gene sequence: CDR1 SGHVS, CDR2 FQNEAQ. The CDR3 contains 16 residues. Deletions cut 0 bases from V and 4 bases from J, with 15 bases between. The CDR3 sequence: CASSLARSGTSYGYTF. The DNA of the CDR3 is TGTGCCAGCAGCTTAGCGAGGTCAGGGACAAGCTATGGCTACACCTTC.

This sequence joins TRBV29-1 and TRBJ2-4; a possible D gene is TRBD2 (5 bases). Germline loops: CDR1 SQVTM, CDR2 ANQGSEA. V shed 2 bases and J shed 5 bases, with 19 bases lying between them. The CDR3 loop spans 16 amino acids. The CDR3 coding sequence is TGCAGCGTTGAACCGGTGTCTAGCTGGTTCGAAAACATTCAGTACTTC. It codes for CSVEPVSSWFENIQYF.

A remark on this clonotype: At one of its ends the junction is not consistent with the germline gene, which may arise from a read error. The chain couples TRBV3-1 to TRBJ2-1; TRBD2 matches 12 bases. This CDR3 has 14 amino acids. Germline CDR1 and CDR2: LGHDT and YNNKEL (reference sequence). As DNA, the CDR3 is TGTGCCAGCAGCCAAACTAGCGGGGGGAGGTCAACGCTCTTC. It yields the protein CASSQTSGGRSTLF.

The rearrangement joins TRBV12-3 or TRBV12-4 to TRBJ2-1, with 9 bases identical to TRBD1. This CDR3 contains 17 residues. V trimming: 4 bases; J trimming: 5 bases; junction bases outside the gene matches: 12. The CDR3 DNA is TGTGCCAGCAGTTACCGTATCACAGGGGGCAGGAACAATGAGCAGTTCTTC. Translated: CASSYRITGGRNNEQFF.

The V call is TRBV25-1, the J call TRBJ2-3, with D perhaps TRBD1 or TRBD2 (5 bases each). The CDR3 spans 14 residues. Germline CDR1 reads MGHDK; CDR2 reads SYGVNS. Trimming took 0 bases from V and 8 from J, leaving 12 bases between them. The CDR3 DNA is TGTGCCAGCAGTGAATATGGGGGTGAAGTTACGCAGTATTTT. Translation gives CASSEYGGEVTQYF.

This chain links TRBV29-1 with TRBJ1-2; 7 nucleotides agree with TRBD1. CDR1 is SQVTM, CDR2 ANQGSEA, per germline. J lost 0 bases, V lost 6 bases, and 7 bases had no gene match. There are 14 residues in the CDR3. The CDR3: CSVLRGETNYGYTF. CDR3 bases: TGCAGCGTCCTCAGGGGGGAAACTAACTATGGCTACACCTTC.

V and J are TRBV30 and TRBJ1-1; 9 nucleotides agree with TRBD1. Looked up from germline, CDR1 is GTSNPN and CDR2 is SVGIG (reference sequence). This CDR3 has 14 amino acids. V lost 0 bases to trimming and J lost 1 base; unmatched junction nucleotides: 0. The CDR3 loop reads CAWSVQGANTEAFF. The CDR3 bases are TGTGCCTGGAGTGTACAGGGGGCGAACACTGAAGCTTTCTTT.

V gene TRBV28 combines with J gene TRBJ2-6; D is perhaps TRBD2 (5 bases). Germline V gene sequence: CDR1 MDHEN, CDR2 SYDVKM. This CDR3 has 16 residues. The V end was cut by 5 bases, the J end by 2 bases, with 13 bases between. The CDR3 loop reads CASSPRGRAGANVLTF. The DNA of the CDR3 is TGTGCCAGCAGTCCCCGGGGAAGGGCTGGGGCCAACGTCCTGACTTTC.

V is TRBV30 and J is TRBJ2-2, with D perhaps being TRBD1 or TRBD2 (5 bases each). Trimming took 8 bases from V and 1 from J, leaving 8 bases between them. The CDR3 has 12 residues. Germline CDR1 reads GTSNPN; CDR2 reads SVGIG (reference sequence). The CDR3 sequence: CAGTGNTGELFF. The CDR3 DNA reads as TGTGCCGGGACGGGGAACACCGGGGAGCTGTTTTTT.

The chain employs TRBV24-1 and TRBJ2-2; TRBD1 matches 7 bases. This CDR3 contains 16 residues. The junction had 5 bases not matched to a gene; V was cut back by 4 bases and J by 1 base. Germline loops: CDR1 KGHDR, CDR2 SFDVKD. The CDR3, as DNA: TGTGCCACCAGTGACTACAGGGGCCGGAACACCGGGGAGCTGTTTTTT. It yields the protein CATSDYRGRNTGELFF.

V is TRBV5-1 and J is TRBJ1-1; 10 nucleotides line up with TRBD1. Per the germline V gene, CDR1 is SGHRS and CDR2 is YFSETQ. CDR3 size: 14 residues. With V trimmed by 3 bases and J by 4 bases, 3 bases remained unmatched. DNA for the CDR3: TGCGCCAGCAGCTCCTGGACAGGGGGCACTGAAGCTTTCTTT. Its translation: CASSSWTGGTEAFF.

V is TRBV7-9 and J is TRBJ2-1; D remains ambiguous. The CDR3 is 12 residues long. CDR1 and CDR2 from the germline V gene are SEHNR and FQNEAQ (reference sequence). V was pared by 5 bases and J by 8 bases, with 10 bases between. CDR3 sequence reads: CASSRPNHEQFF. In DNA, the CDR3 is TGTGCCAGCAGCCGACCAAATCATGAGCAGTTCTTC.

The chain links TRBV13 to TRBJ1-2, with D possibly matching TRBD1 (5 bases). V was clipped by 4 bases and J by 8 bases, with 17 bases between them. Germline CDR1 and CDR2: PRHDT and FYEKMQ (reference sequence). This CDR3 spans 14 amino acids. CDR3 residues: CASSSQGLPYGYTF. The CDR3 DNA follows: TGTGCCAGCAGCTCTCAGGGACTCCCATACGGCTACACCTTC.

This clonotype has just one count. J is TRBJ2-3 and V is TRBV3-1; 13 bases map to TRBD2. The CDR3 loop spans 16 amino acids. CDR1 and CDR2 from the germline V gene are LGHDT and YNNKEL (reference sequence). The ends lost 2 bases at V and 4 bases at J; junction bases unmatched: 3. This CDR3 reads CASSQITSGRADTQYF. CDR3 sequence (DNA): TGTGCCAGCAGCCAAATAACTAGCGGGAGGGCAGATACGCAGTATTTT.

The chain links TRBV20-1 to TRBJ2-5; tentative D call: TRBD1 (6 bases). V was shortened by 6 bases and J by 1 base, with 12 bases between the two germline ends. The CDR3 has 13 amino acids. Germline V CDR1 and CDR2: DFQATT, SNEGSKA (reference sequence). The CDR3 loop is CSAPTGLQETQYF. Written as DNA, the CDR3 is TGCAGTGCCCCGACAGGACTCCAAGAGACCCAGTACTTC.